This T cell receptor beta chain derives from a study of cytomegalovirus exposure and HLA in healthy donors. Study results and caveats: Follow-up analysis later connected one missense variant in DCLRE1C with trimming of TCR beta V- and J-genes. Some V segments (TRBV6-2 and TRBV6-3 among them) were excluded as indistinguishable.

V lost 2 bases and J lost 8, with 9 bases in between. This CDR3 region has 12 residues. Germline CDR1 reads SGHTA; CDR2 reads FQGNSA. It was healthy bone marrow donors who served as donors. Of note for this clone: What it recognizes is unknown.

13 Jbeta primers and 60 Vbeta primers were used for the PCR. Produced via immunoSEQ multiplex PCR; TCRdb's table is partial and in-frame only. The data contain fewer than 200,000 clones, 72% of them singletons. The clonotype originates from a human donor in good health. The chain employs TRBV7-2 and TRBJ1-2; D gene ambiguous. The sequenced sample consisted of PBMCs. CDR3 region: CASSLTAGGYTF. CDR3 sequence (DNA): TGTGCCAGCAGCTTAACGGCGGGAGGCTACACCTTC.